This passage covers 15 T cell receptor beta chains from one sample sequenced in a study of cytomegalovirus exposure and HLA in healthy donors (dated by TCRdb to the late 2010s). Libraries were constructed by the immunoSEQ multiplex PCR assay. Drawn from immuneACCESS, this table holds only the in-frame rearrangements with V and J called that TCRdb kept. Clones are partly lost; checked studies trace under half to an unresolved V gene and leave the rest unexplained. In this sample the table shows hundreds of thousands of clones, roughly 85% of which occur a single time. The top ten clones comprise 4.5% to 6% of the sample. The sequencing sample was made of PBMCs. These TCRs come from a woman under 30 in good health and CMV-seronegative.

The chain is built from TRBV6-6 and TRBJ1-5; 11 nucleotides agree with TRBD1. Germline CDR1 and CDR2: MNHNY and SVGAGI (reference sequence). V lost 3 bases to trimming and J lost 6 bases; unmatched junction nucleotides: 7. CDR3 length: 16 amino acids. The CDR3, as DNA: TGTGCCAGCAGTTATCGGGGACAGGGGGTTTTTCAGCCCCAGCATTTT. Protein: CASSYRGQGVFQPQHF.

The chain is built from TRBV9 and TRBJ1-1, with a weak D call TRBD1 (6 bases). Per the germline V gene, CDR1 is SGDLS and CDR2 is YYNGEE. This CDR3 spans 14 amino acids. The V end was cut by 0 bases, the J end by 10 bases, with 16 bases between. The CDR3 reads CASSVGDRGAGAFF. For the CDR3, the DNA is TGTGCCAGCAGCGTAGGGGACCGGGGGGCTGGAGCTTTCTTT.

The chain uses TRBV30 and TRBJ1-1, with D perhaps TRBD1 (6 bases). The V gene lost 5 bases and the J gene lost 0 bases, with 10 bases spanning the gap. The CDR3 totals 13 residues. Germline V gene data show CDR1 as GTSNPN and CDR2 as SVGIG (reference sequence). The CDR3 loop reads CAWDRIMNTEAFF. In nucleotides, the CDR3 is TGTGCCTGGGACAGGATAATGAACACTGAAGCTTTCTTT.

The chain combines TRBV28 with TRBJ2-7; D unresolved. Trimming removed 3 bases from V and 2 bases from J, with 11 bases in between. Germline V CDR1 and CDR2: MDHEN, SYDVKM. The CDR3 runs to 14 residues. CDR3 in amino acids: CASSFIYGAYEQYF. As DNA, the CDR3 is TGTGCCAGCAGTTTTATTTACGGAGCCTACGAGCAGTACTTC.

The gene calls are TRBV6-4 and TRBJ1-2, with D possibly TRBD1 on 5 matching bases. Germline V gene lookup returns CDR1 MRHNA and CDR2 SNTAGT. This CDR3 is 13 amino acids long. Trimming removed 5 bases at V and 4 bases at J, with 11 bases between. For the CDR3, the DNA is TGTGCCAGCAGTTCAGGGTTCGGCTATGGCTACACCTTC. It is translated as CASSSGFGYGYTF.

The V and J genes are TRBV27 and TRBJ2-5; the D call may be TRBD1 or TRBD2 (6 bases each). Germline V gene sequence: CDR1 MNHEY, CDR2 SMNVEV (reference sequence). This CDR3 has 14 residues. The V end was cut by 2 bases, the J end by 4 bases, with 11 bases between. The DNA of the CDR3 is TGTGCCAGCAGTTTAGACGGGGGCGGAGAGACCCAGTACTTC. It codes for CASSLDGGGETQYF.

The chain combines TRBV2 with TRBJ2-3; D call uncertain. V was pared by 6 bases and J by 2 bases, with 6 bases between. From germline, CDR1 is SNHLY and CDR2 FYNNEI. CDR3 length: 12 amino acids. The CDR3 sequence is CASRFYTDTQYF. The CDR3, as DNA: TGTGCCAGCAGGTTTTACACAGATACGCAGTATTTT.

Here the CDR3 DNA reads TGTGCCAGCAGGCTACGTTCTGGGACAGTACCCTACGAGCAGTACTTC. It is translated as CASRLRSGTVPYEQYF. V is TRBV6-6 and J is TRBJ2-7; TRBD1 aligns across 7 bases. V lost 6 bases to trimming and J lost 2 bases; unmatched junction nucleotides: 13. Per the germline V gene, CDR1 is MNHNY and CDR2 is SVGAGI (reference sequence). The CDR3 loop spans 16 amino acids.

The rearrangement joins TRBV6-6 to TRBJ2-5; either TRBD1 or TRBD2 may fit D (5 bases each). The germline CDR1 and CDR2 sequences are MNHNY and SVGAGI (reference sequence). Trimming left V 5 bases short and J 0 bases short, with 13 bases between. This CDR3 comprises 15 residues. The DNA of the CDR3 is TGTGCCAGCAGTCCCGGGACCACATACCAAGAGACCCAGTACTTC. This encodes CASSPGTTYQETQYF.

This clone appeared a few times. This CDR3 reads CASGQDNTEAFF. The CDR3 DNA is TGTGCCAGCGGACAGGATAACACTGAAGCTTTCTTT. The chain recombines TRBV7-6 with TRBJ1-1; 7 positions agree with TRBD1. The CDR3 length is 12 residues. Germline V gene data show CDR1 as SGHVS and CDR2 as FNYEAQ. V gave up 8 bases and J gave up 2 bases; unmatched junction bases: 2.

The chain carries TRBV29-1 and TRBJ1-1; D might be TRBD1 (6 bases). Germline V CDR1 and CDR2: SQVTM, ANQGSEA. This CDR3 comprises 15 residues. Trimming shortened V by 0 bases and J by 4 bases, and 15 bases separated the two germline ends. This chain's CDR3 is CSVEDMTGATTEAFF. In DNA form, the CDR3 reads TGCAGCGTTGAAGATATGACGGGGGCGACCACTGAAGCTTTCTTT. Using reference TRBV29-1 and TRBJ1-1 for the parts outside the CDR3, the full variable domain is SAVISQKPSRDICQRGTSLTIQCQVDSQVTMMFWYRQQPGQSLTLIATANQGSEATYESGFVIDKFPISRPNLTFSTLTVSNMSPEDSSIYLCSVEDMTGATTEAFFGQGTRLTVV.

The gene calls are TRBV5-1 and TRBJ2-3; D may correspond to TRBD1 or TRBD2 (5 bases each). Germline lookup yields CDR1 SGHRS and CDR2 YFSETQ. V was shortened by 5 bases and J by 8 bases, with 15 bases between the two germline ends. CDR3 length: 13 residues. The CDR3 DNA sequence: TGCGCCAGCAGATGGGACGGAAGTAGTACGCAGTATTTT. Its protein is CASRWDGSSTQYF.

The chain has TRBV25-1 and TRBJ1-1; D is perhaps TRBD1 (5 bases). Trimming removed 3 bases at V and 6 bases at J, with 14 bases between. CDR1 MGHDK and CDR2 SYGVNS come from the germline V gene. The CDR3 has 14 residues. The CDR3 bases are TGTGCCAGCAGTGATGGGACGGGGAGAGCTGAAGCTTTCTTT. Encoded protein: CASSDGTGRAEAFF.

V gene TRBV11-3 combines with J gene TRBJ1-1, with D possibly TRBD1 on 5 matching bases. The ends were cut back, 3 bases at V and 1 base at J, with 6 bases in the middle. The CDR3 is 13 residues long. Looked up from germline, CDR1 is SGHNT and CDR2 is YENEEA. CDR3 in amino acids: CASSFQGNTEAFF. DNA of the CDR3: TGTGCCAGCAGCTTTCAGGGGAACACTGAAGCTTTCTTT.

The chain uses TRBV7-8 and TRBJ2-7, with 10 bases that match TRBD2. The CDR3 covers 17 residues. CDR1 and CDR2 (germline): SGHVS, FQNEAQ. Unmatched junction bases numbered 10, after V lost 5 bases and J lost 0 bases. As DNA, the CDR3 is TGTGCCAGCAGCCCGGGACTAGCGTTCCCTTACTCCTACGAGCAGTACTTC. This sequence encodes CASSPGLAFPYSYEQYF. Using reference TRBV7-8 and TRBJ2-7 for the parts outside the CDR3, the full variable domain is GAGVSQSPRYKVAKRGQDVALRCDPISGHVSLFWYQQALGQGPEFLTYFQNEAQLDKSGLPSDRFFAERPEGSVSTLKIQRTQQEDSAVYLCASSPGLAFPYSYEQYFGPGTRLTVT.